This note documents a single T cell receptor beta chain sequence. In the original processing: How many nucleated cells were present was estimated from reference gene primer amplification. Only in-frame clones appear in the TCRdb table, and some are missing; sequencing was by immunoSEQ multiplex PCR. That table supplies the V and J calls and clone size; D and trimming were determined from the DNA. Here the sample spans about 160,000 clones, around 80% being singletons. The data belong to a study of blood T cell repertoires in COVID-19. At the level of the study: The United States, Italy and Spain supplied acute and convalescent COVID-19 samples. T cells, B-cell-depleted T cells, or PBMCs supplied cDNA or gDNA.

CDR3 size: 15 residues. V trimming: 5 bases; J trimming: 5 bases; junction bases outside the gene matches: 9. CDR1 and CDR2 (germline): SEHNR, FQNEAQ (reference sequence). The V gene is TRBV7-9, the J gene TRBJ2-5; 9 bases fit TRBD2. The material sequenced was peripheral blood. This clonotype was obtained from a woman older than 75 with acute or convalescent COVID-19. DNA of the CDR3: TGTGCCAGCAGCCCTTCGGGGACTAGCTGGGAGACCCAGTACTTC. This encodes CASSPSGTSWETQYF.